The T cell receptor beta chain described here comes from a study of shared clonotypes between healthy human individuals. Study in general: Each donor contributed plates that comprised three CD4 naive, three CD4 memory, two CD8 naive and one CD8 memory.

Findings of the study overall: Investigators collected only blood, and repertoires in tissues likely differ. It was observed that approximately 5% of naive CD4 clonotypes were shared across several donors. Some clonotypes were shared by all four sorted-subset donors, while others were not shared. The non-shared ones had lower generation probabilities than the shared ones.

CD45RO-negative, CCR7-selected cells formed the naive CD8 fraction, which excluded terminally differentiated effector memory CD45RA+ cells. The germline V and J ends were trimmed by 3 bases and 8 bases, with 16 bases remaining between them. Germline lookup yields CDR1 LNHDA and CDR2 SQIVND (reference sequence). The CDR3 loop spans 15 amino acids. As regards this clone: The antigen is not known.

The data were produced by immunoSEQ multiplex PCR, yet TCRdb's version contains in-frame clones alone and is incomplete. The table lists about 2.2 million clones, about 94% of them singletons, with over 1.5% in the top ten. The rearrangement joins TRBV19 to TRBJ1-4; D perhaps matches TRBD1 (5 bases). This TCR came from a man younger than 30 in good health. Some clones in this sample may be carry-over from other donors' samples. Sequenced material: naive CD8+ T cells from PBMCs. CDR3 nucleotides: TGTGCCAGTAGTATGCAGGGCGCCCTAAGGGAAAAACTGTTTTTT. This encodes CASSMQGALREKLFF. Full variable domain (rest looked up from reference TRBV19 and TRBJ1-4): DGGITQSPKYLFRKEGQNVTLSCEQNLNHDAMYWYRQDPGQGLRLIYYSQIVNDFQKGDIAEGYSVSREKKESFPLTVTSAQKNPTAFYLCASSMQGALREKLFFGSGTQLSVL.